The clone carrying this TCR beta chain was observed once. Using genomic DNA as the template, TCR beta VDJ and CDR3 profiling was carried out. TCRdb re-called the reads with MiXCR, one entry per CDR3 protein. The repertoire holds around 180,000 distinct CDR3 sequences, with about 64% as singletons. This record belongs to a study of CD8+CD57+ T cells in acquired aplastic anemia. Per the germline V gene, CDR1 is SGHVS and CDR2 is FQNEAQ. V gave up 4 bases and J gave up 3 bases; unmatched junction bases: 4. This CDR3 spans 14 amino acids. Input material: sorted CD4+, CD8+, or CD8+CD57+ T cells (not recorded which) from PBMCs. This sequence originates from a human donor in good health. This rearrangement joins TRBV7-8 to TRBJ2-7; 9 bases are shared with TRBD1. The CDR3 DNA sequence: TGTGCCAGCAGCTCCTGGACAGGGGTCTACGAGCAGTACTTC. Amino acids: CASSSWTGVYEQYF.